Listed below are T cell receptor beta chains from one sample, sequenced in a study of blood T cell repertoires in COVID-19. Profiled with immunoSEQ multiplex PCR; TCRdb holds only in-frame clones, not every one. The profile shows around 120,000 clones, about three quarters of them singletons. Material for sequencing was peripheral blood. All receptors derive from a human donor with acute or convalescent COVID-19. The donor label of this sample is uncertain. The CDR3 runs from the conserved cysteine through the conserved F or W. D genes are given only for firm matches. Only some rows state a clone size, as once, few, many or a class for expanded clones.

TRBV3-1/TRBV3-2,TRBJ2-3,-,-,TGTGCCAGCAGCCGCAAGGGGTCGGCAGATACGCAGTATTTT,CASSRKGSADTQYF
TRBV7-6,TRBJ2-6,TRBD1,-,TGTGCCAGCAGCCGACAGGGGCTCCTCTCTGGGGCCAACGTCCTGACTTTC,CASSRQGLLSGANVLTF
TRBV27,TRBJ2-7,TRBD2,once,TGTGCCAGCAACAATCGACTAGCGGGGGTAAAGAACGAGCAGTACTTC,CASNNRLAGVKNEQYF
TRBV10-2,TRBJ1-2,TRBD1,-,TGCGCCAGCACCAATGCCGGGACAGCCTACACCTTC,CASTNAGTAYTF
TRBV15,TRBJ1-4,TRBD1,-,TGTGCCACCAGCCGGGACAGGGGGGATGGAAAACTGTTTTTT,CATSRDRGDGKLFF
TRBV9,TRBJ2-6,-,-,TGTGCCAGCAGCGTAGGGGGACTTGGAGGGTATTTGGCCAACGTCCTGACTTTC,CASSVGGLGGYLANVLTF
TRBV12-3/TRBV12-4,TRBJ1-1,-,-,TGTGCCAGCAGGTCAACAGGGAACACTGAAGCTTTCTTT,CASRSTGNTEAFF
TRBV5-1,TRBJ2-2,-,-,TGCGCCAGCAGCCAAACCGGGGAGCTGTTTTTT,CASSQTGELFF
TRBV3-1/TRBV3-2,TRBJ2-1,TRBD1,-,TGTGCCAGCAGCCAAGATTCAGGGGGAATTGATGAGCAGTTCTTC,CASSQDSGGIDEQFF
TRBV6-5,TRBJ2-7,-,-,TGTGCCAGCAGTTACAACAGGGCTTACGAGCAGTACTTC,CASSYNRAYEQYF
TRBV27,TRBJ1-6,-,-,TGTGCCAGCAGTTTATTGTCCGATTCACCCCTCCACTTT,CASSLLSDSPLHF
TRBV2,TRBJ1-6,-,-,TGTGCCAGCAGTGGGACCGGACAGTCAAATTCACCCCTCCACTTT,CASSGTGQSNSPLHF
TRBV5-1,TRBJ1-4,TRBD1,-,TGCGCCAGCTCACCGGGACAGCTTAATGAAAAACTGTTTTTT,CASSPGQLNEKLFF
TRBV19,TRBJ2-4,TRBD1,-,TGTGCCAGTATGGGACAGGGCGCCAAAAACATTCAGTACTTC,CASMGQGAKNIQYF
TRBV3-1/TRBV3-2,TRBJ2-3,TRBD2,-,TGTGCCAGCAGCCAAGGTCCGAGCGGGGGGACAGATACGCAGTATTTT,CASSQGPSGGTDTQYF
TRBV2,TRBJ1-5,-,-,TGTGCCAGCAGACTTGGGGGGGATGGGCAGCCCCAGCATTTT,CASRLGGDGQPQHF
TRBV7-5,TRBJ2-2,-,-,TGTGTCAGAAGCTCGCGGACTAGCGGGGGGGCAGGGACCGGGGAGCTGTTTTTT,CVRSSRTSGGAGTGELFF
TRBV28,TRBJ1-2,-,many,TGTGCCAGCAGTCGGACAGCTAACTATGGCTACACCTTC,CASSRTANYGYTF
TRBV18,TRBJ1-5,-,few,TGTGCCAGCTCTCCGACTAGAGATCAGCCCCAGCATTTT,CASSPTRDQPQHF
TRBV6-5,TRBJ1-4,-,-,TGTGCCAGCAAAGACAACCCCAATGAAAAACTGTTTTTT,CASKDNPNEKLFF
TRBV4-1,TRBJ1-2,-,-,TGCGCCAGCAGCCAAGAAGGGGGAATTGGGTATGGCTACACCTTC,CASSQEGGIGYGYTF
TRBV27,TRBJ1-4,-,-,TGTGCCAGCAACCGAGCCGGACTCCTTAATGAAAAACTGTTTTTT,CASNRAGLLNEKLFF
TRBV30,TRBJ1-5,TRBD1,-,TGTGCCTGGAGCTCAGGGGGCGGCAGTCAGCCCCAGCATTTT,CAWSSGGGSQPQHF